The rows below give T cell receptor beta chains drawn from one sample of a study of CD8 T cells in ankylosing spondylitis. TCRdb passed the 5' RACE reads through MiXCR, listing each CDR3 protein once. The data hold about 460,000 distinct CDR3 sequences, with approximately 5.3% observed a single time. The specimen was blood, either unsorted or a sorted T cell fraction (not recorded which). The receptors shown here come from a male donor with ankylosing spondylitis. Each CDR3 is given with its conserved first and last residue. The D gene is left open where the match is weak. Only some rows state a clone size, as once, few, many or a class for expanded clones.

v_gene	d_gene	abundance	j_gene	len	CDR3nt	CDR3aa
TRBV27	-	many	TRBJ2-2	11	TGTGCCAGCAGCGACGGCGGGGAGCTGTTTTTT	CASSDGGELFF
TRBV20-1	-	many	TRBJ2-3	14	TGCAGTGCTAGCGAGGGGCCCCTGAGAGATACGCAGTATTTT	CSASEGPLRDTQYF
TRBV28	-	many	TRBJ2-2	15	TGTGCCAGCACCTCGATGCCCGGAAACACCGGGGAGCTGTTTTTT	CASTSMPGNTGELFF
TRBV21-1	-	many	TRBJ2-1	14	TGTGCCAGCAGTCATGCGGGAGGGCCGTGTGAGCAGTTCTTC	CASSHAGGPCEQFF
TRBV27	TRBD2	many	TRBJ2-7	16	TGTGCCAGCAGTAAATTATTTAGCGGGAGGGACTACGAGCAGTACTTC	CASSKLFSGRDYEQYF
TRBV28	-	many	TRBJ2-7	14	TGTGCCAGCAGTCTCCGGGACACCCTATACGAGCAGTACTTC	CASSLRDTLYEQYF
TRBV12-5	TRBD2	few	TRBJ2-7	14	TGTGCTAGTGCCCCGGGACTAGCGGCCTACGAGCAGTACTTC	CASAPGLAAYEQYF
TRBV7-2	-	few	TRBJ2-1	18	TGTGCCAGCAGCTTACCGAAGGGTGGGGGGCATCCGATGGATGAGCAGTTCTTC	CASSLPKGGGHPMDEQFF
TRBV5-1	-	-	TRBJ2-1	16	TGCGCCAGCAGCTTCCGGGGACTGAGCTCCTACAATGAGCAGTTCTTC	CASSFRGLSSYNEQFF
TRBV20-1	-	-	TRBJ2-7	11	TGCAGTGCTAGTCAAACATCCGAGCAGTACTTC	CSASQTSEQYF
TRBV9	-	many	TRBJ1-2	13	TGTGCCAGCAGCCCCGACAGCTTCTATGGCTACACCTTC	CASSPDSFYGYTF
TRBV10-3	-	many	TRBJ2-1	15	TGTGCCATCAGTGAGAGAGAGCCCTCCTACAATGAGCAGTTCTTC	CAISEREPSYNEQFF
TRBV6-1	-	many	TRBJ2-1	13	TGTGCCAGCAGTAGATTAAGGGACAATGAGCAGTTCTTC	CASSRLRDNEQFF
TRBV5-1	TRBD2	many	TRBJ2-1	17	TGCGCCAGCACTGCCCAGGCCGGACTAGCGGGAGTCGGTGAGCAGTTCTTC	CASTAQAGLAGVGEQFF
TRBV12-3/TRBV12-4	TRBD1	many	TRBJ1-2	14	TGTGCCAGCAGTCCCCGACAGGGGGCGGATGGCTACACCTTC	CASSPRQGADGYTF
TRBV7-2	-	many	TRBJ1-2	15	TGTGCCAGCAGCTTAGACACCAATACTAACTATGGCTACACCTTC	CASSLDTNTNYGYTF
TRBV5-1	TRBD2	many	TRBJ2-2	15	TGCGCCAGCAGCCGGGAGGGACTAGCTGGCGGGGAGCTGTTTTTT	CASSREGLAGGELFF
TRBV6-5	-	many	TRBJ2-3	15	-	CASSYFGPGTDTQYF
TRBV6-1	TRBD1	many	TRBJ1-2	13	TGTGCCACCCGGGACAGGGGGGACTATGGCTACACCTTC	CATRDRGDYGYTF
TRBV20-1	-	-	TRBJ2-6	18	TGCTGTGCTAGTCCGGGGGGGACAGGGTTCCCTGGGGCCAACGTCCTGACTTTC	CCASPGGTGFPGANVLTF
TRBV20-1	-	many	TRBJ1-4	11	TGCAGTGCTACCCCTACAGAAAAACTGTTTTTT	CSATPTEKLFF
TRBV5-1	-	-	TRBJ1-6	14	TGCGCCAGCAGCCCTGGAAGACAGTATTCACCCCTCCACTTT	CASSPGRQYSPLHF
TRBV6-5	-	-	TRBJ1-5	14	TGTGCCAGCAGTTACTCGAACAGGGCCCAGCCCCAGCATTTT	CASSYSNRAQPQHF
TRBV3-1	-	many	TRBJ1-5	12	TGTGCCAGCAGCCAACAGGGTCAGCCCCAGCATTTT	CASSQQGQPQHF
TRBV6-2/TRBV6-3	-	many	TRBJ1-1	14	TGTGCCAGCAGTTATCAAGGACAGTCAAGTGAAGCTTTCTTT	CASSYQGQSSEAFF
TRBV5-1	-	many	TRBJ2-7	14	TGCGCCAGCAGCTTGGAGGCCCACTCCTACGAGCAGTACTTC	CASSLEAHSYEQYF
TRBV12-3/TRBV12-4	-	many	TRBJ1-5	14	TGTGCCAGCAGCCCTCCTCCCGGGCTTCAGCCCCAGCATTTT	CASSPPPGLQPQHF
TRBV4-2	TRBD1	many	TRBJ1-1	16	TGTGCCAGCAGCCGCCCCGGCGACAGGGGAGCCACTGAAGCTTTCTTT	CASSRPGDRGATEAFF
TRBV5-6	-	many	TRBJ1-1	13	TGTGCCAGCAGCTTGGAAGGGTTCACTGAAGCTTTCTTT	CASSLEGFTEAFF
TRBV7-2	-	many	TRBJ2-3	16	TGTGCCAGCAGCCCCCGTCATGGGGGCCAGGGGGATACGCAGTATTTT	CASSPRHGGQGDTQYF
TRBV9	-	many	TRBJ2-6	18	TGTGCCAGCAGCGTATATCGTGACAGCCGATCTGGGGCCAACGTCCTGACTTTC	CASSVYRDSRSGANVLTF
TRBV20-1	-	few	TRBJ2-7	15	TGCAGTGCCGAGGGGAAACAGCCGAAGACCTACGAGCAGTACTTC	CSAEGKQPKTYEQYF
TRBV5-1	-	many	TRBJ1-2	16	TGCGCCAGCAGCTTGGCCGGGGGGGCTCTCGGCTATGGCTACACCTTC	CASSLAGGALGYGYTF
TRBV20-1	TRBD1	many	TRBJ2-7	17	TGCAGTGCTAAGGTCCAGGGGGTTCAGAAAACCTTCTACGAGCAGTACTTC	CSAKVQGVQKTFYEQYF
TRBV5-1	-	many	TRBJ1-1	14	TGCGCCAGCTCCCGGGGGTCCGCGAACACTGAAGCTTTCTTT	CASSRGSANTEAFF
TRBV11-2	-	many	TRBJ2-3	15	TGTGCCAGCAGCACTCGTGATGGGCCTGTTGATACGCAGTATTTT	CASSTRDGPVDTQYF
TRBV6-5	-	many	TRBJ1-1	15	TGTGCCAGCAGTTACTCGACATCGAGGGACGGAAAAGCTTTCTTT	CASSYSTSRDGKAFF
TRBV5-1	TRBD1	many	TRBJ1-1	14	TGCGCCAGCAGCTTTTCCGGGACAGGCACTGAAGCTTTCTTT	CASSFSGTGTEAFF
TRBV15	-	many	TRBJ1-2	15	TGTGCCACCAGCAGAGATCTCGGCCGCCTCTATGGCTACACCTTC	CATSRDLGRLYGYTF
TRBV3-1	-	many	TRBJ1-5	13	TGTGCCAGCAGCCCATGGGGCAATCAGCCCCAGCATTTT	CASSPWGNQPQHF
TRBV18	-	few	TRBJ2-6	16	TGTGCCAGCTCACCCTATGACAGCCTTGGGGCCAACGTCCTGACTTTC	CASSPYDSLGANVLTF
TRBV9	-	many	TRBJ1-5	15	TGTGCCAGCAGCGTAGTCAAAGGGGGTCACCAGCCCCAGCATTTT	CASSVVKGGHQPQHF
TRBV28	-	few	TRBJ2-2	14	TGTGCCACCGATGCGAGGCCAGGGACCGGGGAGCTGTTTTTT	CATDARPGTGELFF
TRBV29-1	-	many	TRBJ1-3	13	TGCAGCGTTGAGGAGGGCATTGGAAACACCATATATTTT	CSVEEGIGNTIYF
TRBV20-1	TRBD2	many	TRBJ2-5	17	TGCAGTGCTAGAGTCGGCGGTAGCGGGGGGTGGGGAGAGACCCAGTACTTC	CSARVGGSGGWGETQYF
TRBV6-1	-	many	TRBJ1-1	15	TGTGCCAGCAGTAAACAGGGACTCAGGAACACTGAAGCTTTCTTT	CASSKQGLRNTEAFF
TRBV7-2	-	-	TRBJ2-2	15	TGTGCCAGCAGCCCACAGGTCTTGAACACCGGGGAGCTGTTTTTT	CASSPQVLNTGELFF
TRBV5-1	TRBD1	many	TRBJ2-7	14	TGCGCCAGCAGTCTGGGGGACAGTCATTACGAGCAGTACTTC	CASSLGDSHYEQYF
TRBV7-9	TRBD2	many	TRBJ2-1	15	TGTGCCAGCAGCTTAACTAGCGGGAAGTTGGATGAGCAGTTCTTC	CASSLTSGKLDEQFF
TRBV7-9	-	many	TRBJ1-4	15	TGTGCCAGCAGCTCCAGCGGGACCCCGTGGGAAAAACTGTTTTTT	CASSSSGTPWEKLFF